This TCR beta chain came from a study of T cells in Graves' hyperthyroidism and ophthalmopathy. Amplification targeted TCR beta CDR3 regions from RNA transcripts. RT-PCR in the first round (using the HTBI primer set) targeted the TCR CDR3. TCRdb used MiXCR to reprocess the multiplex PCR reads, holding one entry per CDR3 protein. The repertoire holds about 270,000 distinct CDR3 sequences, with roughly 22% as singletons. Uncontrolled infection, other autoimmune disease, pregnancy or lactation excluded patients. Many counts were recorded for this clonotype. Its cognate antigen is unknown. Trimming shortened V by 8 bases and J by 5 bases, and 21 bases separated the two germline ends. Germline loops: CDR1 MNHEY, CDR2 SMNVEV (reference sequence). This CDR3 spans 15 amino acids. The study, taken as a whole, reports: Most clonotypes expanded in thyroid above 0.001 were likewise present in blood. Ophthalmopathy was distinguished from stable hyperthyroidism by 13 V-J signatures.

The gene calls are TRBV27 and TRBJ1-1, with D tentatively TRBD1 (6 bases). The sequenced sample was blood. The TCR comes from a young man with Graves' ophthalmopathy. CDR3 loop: CASPGFQGWETEAFF. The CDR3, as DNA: TGTGCCAGCCCCGGGTTTCAGGGGTGGGAAACTGAAGCTTTCTTT.